This T cell receptor (beta chain) was retrieved from a study of shared clonotypes between healthy human individuals. With 2 bases removed from V and 6 bases from J, the gap between germline ends came to 13 bases. Germline assignment: CDR1 SGHAT and CDR2 FQNNGV. This CDR3 contains 15 residues. Once extracted for a subset, genomic DNA was divided evenly among several immunoSEQ plates. Profiled with immunoSEQ multiplex PCR; TCRdb holds only in-frame clones, not every one. The data show over 1.5 million clones, around 98% seen once. This chain links TRBV11-2 with TRBJ2-2; D not certain. Specimen: naive CD4+ T cells sorted from blood. Regarding subset: CD45RA+ positively selected. This TCR came from a man under 40 in good health. The CDR3 nucleotides are TGTGCCAGCAGCTTACCAGCCAATAAGGCCGGGGAGCTGTTTTTT. Its translation is CASSLPANKAGELFF. Looking up the rest from reference TRBV11-2 and TRBJ2-2 gives the full variable domain: EAGVAQSPRYKIIEKRQSVAFWCNPISGHATLYWYQQILGQGPKLLIQFQNNGVVDDSQLPKDRFSAERLKGVDSTLKIQPAKLEDSAVYLCASSLPANKAGELFFGEGSRLTVL.